This TCR beta chain was observed in a study of blood T cells in healthy people across ages. This clonotype was detected a few times. The antigen remains undetermined. The second PCR ran roughly 7 to 11 cycles with a sample-barcoded 5' primer and J-beta primers. TCRdb processed the 5' RACE reads anew with MiXCR; each CDR3 protein has one entry. This table holds some 710,000 distinct CDR3 sequences, about 24% found once. Per the germline V gene, CDR1 is LGHDT and CDR2 is YNNKEL (reference sequence). The CDR3 totals 12 residues. V shed 7 bases and J 8 bases; nucleotides not matched to a gene: 5. Study conclusions and caveats: Percentage of naive T cells showed a strong correlation with TCR beta diversity.

The chain carries TRBV3-1 and TRBJ2-1; 7 bases align to TRBD1. The receptor's source is a man in his 70s in good health. Sequencing input: blood. The CDR3 here is CASTKQGYEQFF. In DNA form, the CDR3 reads TGTGCCAGCACCAAACAGGGGTATGAGCAGTTCTTC.